The present entry profiles one T cell receptor (beta chain) with its context. Primers for the PCR totalled 60 Vbeta and 13 Jbeta. Here immunoSEQ multiplex PCR was the method, and the copy in TCRdb shows in-frame clones only, minus some. Found here are tens of thousands of clones; the top ten clones hold around 1.1%. This sample is part of a study of cytomegalovirus exposure and HLA in healthy donors. Germline V gene sequence: CDR1 SGHNT, CDR2 YYREEE (reference sequence). The CDR3 extends over 14 amino acids. Trimming removed 4 bases from V and 8 bases from J; junction bases left unmatched: 11. What was sequenced was PBMCs. The chain employs TRBV5-4 and TRBJ1-2; 7 positions agree with TRBD1. This sequence originates from a woman in her 30s in good health and CMV-seronegative. CDR3 in amino acids: CASSLGTEHWGYTF. The CDR3 DNA reads as TGTGCCAGCAGCCTAGGGACAGAGCATTGGGGCTACACCTTC. The full variable domain, completed using reference TRBV5-4 and TRBJ1-2, is ETGVTQSPTHLIKTRGQQVTLRCSSQSGHNTVSWYQQALGQGPQFIFQYYREEENGRGNFPPRFSGLQFPNYSSELNVNALELDDSALYLCASSLGTEHWGYTFGSGTRLTVV.